One and the same sample provided the 29 T cell receptor beta chains below, sequenced in a study of blood T cell repertoires in COVID-19. Method: immunoSEQ multiplex PCR; TCRdb's copy keeps in-frame clones and lacks some. The table shows about 200,000 clones, with 70% to 90% occurring only once. Source material: PBMCs or T cells enriched from blood (not recorded which). These receptors originate from a young woman who had recovered from COVID-19.

This chain connects TRBV2 to TRBJ2-5, with D possibly TRBD2 on 7 matching bases. The ends were cut back, 7 bases at V and 5 bases at J, with 20 bases in the middle. Germline assignment: CDR1 SNHLY and CDR2 FYNNEI. The CDR3 spans 15 residues. CDR3 region: CASNPIRGAGETQYF. The CDR3 DNA sequence: TGTGCCAGCAATCCAATCCGGGGGGCCGGGGAGACCCAGTACTTC.

The chain carries TRBV2 and TRBJ2-2; perhaps TRBD1 as D (5 bases). Trimming stripped 6 bases from V and 4 bases from J, with 12 bases between. This CDR3 contains 14 residues. Per the germline V gene, CDR1 is SNHLY and CDR2 is FYNNEI. As DNA, the CDR3 is TGTGCCAGCAGGGCCTCTAGGGGCACCGGGGAGCTGTTTTTT. Translated, it gives CASRASRGTGELFF.

This clone was recorded only once. The V and J genes are TRBV10-3 and TRBJ2-3, with D perhaps TRBD2 (7 bases). The germline CDR1 and CDR2 sequences are ENHRY and SYGVKD. The V end was cut by 2 bases, the J end by 4 bases, with 13 bases between. The CDR3 is made up of 15 amino acids. CDR3 in DNA: TGTGCCATCAGTGAGCGGGGGGCAGACGCAGATACGCAGTATTTT. Protein sequence: CAISERGADADTQYF.

CDR3 sequence reads: CAWNGISGGSAYEQYF. CDR3 nucleotide sequence: TGTGCCTGGAATGGGATCAGCGGGGGGTCCGCCTACGAGCAGTACTTC. This chain uses TRBV30 with TRBJ2-7; 9 positions match TRBD2. In germline, CDR1 is GTSNPN, CDR2 SVGIG (reference sequence). The CDR3 consists of 16 residues. The junction had 12 bases not matched to a gene; V was cut back by 4 bases and J by 2 bases.

This clone was recorded a few times. The chain has TRBV2 and TRBJ1-1, with D tentatively TRBD1 (6 bases). Trimming took 1 base from V and 3 from J, leaving 15 bases between them. CDR1 SNHLY and CDR2 FYNNEI come from the germline V gene. The CDR3 has 16 amino acids. CDR3 nucleotides: TGTGCCAGCAGTGAAGGGGGACAAGGGCGGGACACTGAAGCTTTCTTT. Translation: CASSEGGQGRDTEAFF. Based on the CDR3 plus reference TRBV2 and TRBJ1-1, the full variable domain is EPEVTQTPSHQVTQMGQEVILRCVPISNHLYFYWYRQILGQKVEFLVSFYNNEISEKSEIFDDQFSVERPDGSNFTLKIRSTKLEDSAMYFCASSEGGQGRDTEAFFGQGTRLTVV.

The chain combines TRBV12-3 or TRBV12-4 with TRBJ1-1; D not resolved. V gave up 6 bases and J gave up 1 base, with 9 bases separating them. The CDR3 is 13 residues long. The DNA for the CDR3 is TGTGCCAGCAGACTAGGACGGAACACTGAAGCTTTCTTT. Amino acids: CASRLGRNTEAFF.

The chain has TRBV9 and TRBJ2-1; D possibly corresponds to TRBD1 (7 bases). Looked up from germline, CDR1 is SGDLS and CDR2 is YYNGEE. V lost 1 base to trimming and J lost 4 bases, with 12 bases between them. CDR3 length equals 15 residues. This CDR3 reads CASSVIPGGYNEQFF. The CDR3 coding sequence is TGTGCCAGCAGCGTAATCCCAGGGGGGTACAATGAGCAGTTCTTC.

The chain uses TRBV6-1 and TRBJ2-2; 8 bases are shared with TRBD1. CDR1 and CDR2 (germline): MNHNS, SASEGT. The CDR3 spans 15 residues. V trimming: 1 base; J trimming: 6 bases; junction bases outside the gene matches: 4. The CDR3 sequence is CASSEGTGWSGELFF. As DNA, the CDR3 is TGTGCCAGCAGTGAAGGGACAGGGTGGTCCGGGGAGCTGTTTTTT.

This chain connects TRBV24-1 to TRBJ2-2; D may be TRBD1 (6 bases). This CDR3 has 15 residues. Trimming pared 6 bases from V and 0 bases from J, leaving 10 bases between. Germline CDR1 and CDR2: KGHDR and SFDVKD. In nucleotides, the CDR3 is TGTGCCACCAGTTCCGGGACACCGAACACCGGGGAGCTGTTTTTT. It translates to CATSSGTPNTGELFF.

The rearrangement links TRBV9 to TRBJ1-4; possibly TRBD1 for D (5 bases). The CDR3 loop spans 16 amino acids. Trimming stripped 0 bases from V and 3 bases from J, with 12 bases between. Germline CDR1 and CDR2: SGDLS and YYNGEE. DNA of the CDR3: TGTGCCAGCAGCGTAGAATCAGGGTCAGCTAATGAAAAACTGTTTTTT. Translated: CASSVESGSANEKLFF.

The V call is TRBV19, the J call TRBJ1-5; possible D gene TRBD1, 5 bases. Deletions cut 5 bases from V and 0 bases from J, with 14 bases between. The CDR3 is 16 residues long. Germline V gene data show CDR1 as LNHDA and CDR2 as SQIVND (reference sequence). The CDR3 is CASSVRQWYSNQPQHF. In nucleotides, the CDR3 is TGTGCCAGTAGTGTAAGACAGTGGTATAGCAATCAGCCCCAGCATTTT. Based on the CDR3 plus reference TRBV19 and TRBJ1-5, the full variable domain is DGGITQSPKYLFRKEGQNVTLSCEQNLNHDAMYWYRQDPGQGLRLIYYSQIVNDFQKGDIAEGYSVSREKKESFPLTVTSAQKNPTAFYLCASSVRQWYSNQPQHFGDGTRLSIL.

The CDR3: CASSLQGRGNSPLHF. The CDR3 bases are TGTGCCAGCAGCTTACAGGGGAGAGGTAATTCACCCCTCCACTTT. The rearrangement links TRBV2 to TRBJ1-6; TRBD1 aligns across 7 bases. Looked up from germline, CDR1 is SNHLY and CDR2 is FYNNEI. The CDR3 covers 15 residues. V shed 6 bases and J 6 bases; nucleotides not matched to a gene: 8.

V usage is TRBV10-1 and J usage is TRBJ2-5, with TRBD1 matching 8 bases. Per germline, CDR1 WNHNN and CDR2 SYGVQD (reference sequence). V lost 3 bases, J lost 3 bases, and 3 bases stayed unmatched. The CDR3 totals 14 residues. Here the CDR3 DNA reads TGCGCCAGCAGTGATACAGGGGGTGAAGAGACCCAGTACTTC. Translation gives CASSDTGGEETQYF.

The rearrangement joins TRBV13 to TRBJ2-1; 7 nucleotides match TRBD1. Germline CDR1 is PRHDT and CDR2 is FYEKMQ (reference sequence). The CDR3 loop spans 14 amino acids. Losses at the gene ends were 4 bases for V and 5 bases for J; bases not matched to a gene: 5. CDR3 coding DNA: TGTGCCAGCAGCTACGAGGGGGCCCACAATGAGCAGTTCTTC. Its protein product is CASSYEGAHNEQFF.

This chain joins TRBV12-3 or TRBV12-4 and TRBJ2-7, with D maybe TRBD2 (5 bases). V was trimmed by 2 bases and J by 7 bases, leaving 9 bases between them. The CDR3 spans 12 residues. CDR3 loop: CASSLYPGEQYF. CDR3 sequence (DNA): TGTGCCAGCAGTTTATACCCGGGGGAGCAGTACTTC.

The CDR3 DNA follows: TGTGCCAGCAGCAGAAGGTATAGGAGTGACGAGCAGTACTTC. This codes for CASSRRYRSDEQYF. This rearrangement joins TRBV6-5 to TRBJ2-7, with D hard to call. The V end lost 6 bases, the J end lost 5 bases, and 17 bases lay between the germline ends. The CDR3 consists of 14 residues. From germline, CDR1 is MNHEY and CDR2 SVGAGI.

V usage is TRBV6-5 and J usage is TRBJ1-4; tentatively, D is TRBD1 (5 bases). V lost 2 bases and J lost 8, with 12 bases in between. CDR1 and CDR2 from the germline V gene are MNHEY and SVGAGI. This CDR3 spans 14 amino acids. CDR3 coding DNA: TGTGCCAGCAGTTACCCCGACAGCCTAGAAAAACTGTTTTTT. It codes for CASSYPDSLEKLFF.

The chain recombines TRBV11-2 with TRBJ2-7; no clear D. Germline-derived CDR1 and CDR2 are SGHAT and FQNNGV. This CDR3 comprises 13 residues. Trimming removed 2 bases from V and 4 bases from J, with 9 bases in between. CDR3 in DNA: TGTGCCAGCAGCTTACAGGCTTATTACGAGCAGTACTTC. The encoded protein is CASSLQAYYEQYF.

This clone turned up a few times. The rearrangement uses TRBV9 and TRBJ1-5; 10 nucleotides line up with TRBD1. The germline V gene has CDR1 SGDLS and CDR2 YYNGEE. After removal of 0 bases from V and 2 bases from J, the junction contained 2 bases not matched to a gene. The CDR3 is 16 amino acids. The CDR3 here is CASSVEGTGGNQPQHF. The CDR3 DNA follows: TGTGCCAGCAGCGTAGAAGGGACAGGGGGCAATCAGCCCCAGCATTTT.

The CDR3 region is CASSQSPGQFVSGNTIYF. In DNA, the CDR3 is TGTGCCAGCAGCCAGAGTCCGGGACAGTTCGTCTCTGGAAACACCATATATTTT. This rearrangement joins TRBV3-1 (or the pseudogene TRBV3-2) to TRBJ1-3; TRBD1 aligns across 7 bases. This CDR3 spans 18 amino acids. Unmatched junction bases numbered 11, after V lost 3 bases and J lost 0 bases. CDR1 and CDR2 (germline): LGHDT, YNNKEL (reference sequence).

The chain has TRBV9 and TRBJ1-1; D is unresolved. This CDR3 comprises 13 residues. Germline V gives CDR1 SGDLS, CDR2 YYNGEE. Trimming took 3 bases from V and 6 from J, leaving 12 bases between them. The CDR3 DNA follows: TGTGCCAGCAGCGCGTCGGGAGCAGCTGAAGCTTTCTTT. This codes for CASSASGAAEAFF.

V gene TRBV9 combines with J gene TRBJ1-5, with D perhaps matching TRBD1 (5 bases). Germline CDR1 and CDR2: SGDLS and YYNGEE. Between the trimmed V and J ends, which lost 2 bases and 5 bases, there was a span of 14 bases. The CDR3 extends over 15 amino acids. This chain's CDR3 is CASSVSGRPHQPQHF. In nucleotides, the CDR3 is TGTGCCAGCAGCGTTTCAGGGCGACCCCATCAGCCCCAGCATTTT.

The J gene is TRBJ1-2, the V gene TRBV5-1; 9 bases match TRBD1. CDR1 and CDR2 from the germline V gene are SGHRS and YFSETQ. This CDR3 contains 13 residues. J gave up 5 bases and V 4 bases, and 3 bases lay outside the gene matches. CDR3 residues: CASSLGTGYGYTF. The CDR3 bases are TGCGCCAGCAGCCTAGGGACAGGGTATGGCTACACCTTC.

The chain links TRBV5-6 to TRBJ1-2; tentatively, D is TRBD1 (5 bases). With 5 bases removed from V and 5 bases from J, the gap between germline ends came to 13 bases. CDR1 is SGHDT, CDR2 YYEEEE, per germline. The CDR3 has 13 residues. The CDR3 region is CASSYIQGYGYTF. The CDR3 nucleotides read TGTGCCAGCAGTTACATTCAGGGTTATGGCTACACCTTC. The variable domain in full, completed from reference TRBV5-6 and TRBJ1-2, reads DAGVTQSPTHLIKTRGQQVTLRCSPKSGHDTVSWYQQALGQGPQFIFQYYEEEERQRGNFPDRFSGHQFPNYSSELNVNALLLGDSALYLCASSYIQGYGYTFGSGTRLTVV.

The V and J genes are TRBV30 and TRBJ2-5, with 7 nucleotides matching TRBD2. Per the germline V gene, CDR1 is GTSNPN and CDR2 is SVGIG (reference sequence). The junction had 4 bases not matched to a gene; V was cut back by 0 bases and J by 6 bases. CDR3 size: 13 residues. The CDR3 is CAWSVVGGKTQYF. The CDR3 nucleotides read TGTGCCTGGAGTGTGGTCGGGGGGAAGACCCAGTACTTC.

The V gene is TRBV19, the J gene TRBJ1-5; 7 nucleotides match TRBD1. V lost 5 bases to trimming and J lost 5 bases; unmatched junction nucleotides: 3. CDR1 and CDR2 from the germline V gene are LNHDA and SQIVND (reference sequence). CDR3 length: 13 amino acids. This CDR3 reads CASSRQGDQPQHF. The CDR3 region has the DNA TGTGCCAGTAGTCGACAGGGCGATCAGCCCCAGCATTTT.

The chain recombines TRBV28 with TRBJ1-4; D gene unclear. Germline values: CDR1 MDHEN, CDR2 SYDVKM. V was shortened by 3 bases and J by 2 bases, with 16 bases between the two germline ends. The CDR3 runs to 17 residues. The CDR3 loop is CASSFGEGIGTNEKLFF. As DNA, the CDR3 is TGTGCCAGCAGTTTCGGGGAGGGTATCGGTACTAATGAAAAACTGTTTTTT.

In this sample, this clone turned up once. This rearrangement joins TRBV3-1 (or the pseudogene TRBV3-2) to TRBJ1-5; no reliable D call. Germline CDR1 is LGHDT and CDR2 is YNNKEL (reference sequence). The CDR3 spans 14 residues. V shed 1 base and J shed 6 bases, with 10 bases lying between them. The CDR3 reads CASSQGGVSQPQHF. CDR3 in DNA: TGTGCCAGCAGCCAAGGAGGAGTTAGTCAGCCCCAGCATTTT.

J is TRBJ1-1 and V is TRBV5-5; D gene uncertain. Trimming removed 4 bases at V and 7 bases at J, with 8 bases between. CDR1 and CDR2 (germline): SGHKS, YYEKEE (reference sequence). The CDR3 contains 11 residues. The chain's CDR3 is CASSPGYEAFF. The CDR3 DNA sequence: TGTGCCAGCAGCCCGGGATATGAAGCTTTCTTT.